This T cell receptor beta chain was sequenced for a study of shared clonotypes between healthy human individuals. Profiling relied on immunoSEQ multiplex PCR, and the TCRdb table lists in-frame clones only, not all of them. This repertoire shows a few hundred thousand clones, about 95% found once; its top ten account for 0.11%. CD8 cells regarded as naive lacked CD45RO, were positively chosen for CCR7, and omitted terminally differentiated effector memory CD45RA+ cells. The ends lost 5 bases at V and 6 bases at J; junction bases unmatched: 6. The CDR3 contains 14 residues. Germline lookup yields CDR1 SGHVS and CDR2 FQNEAQ.

The chain links TRBV7-8 to TRBJ2-7; 11 bases align to TRBD1. Sequenced: naive CD8+ T cells sorted from blood. This sequence originates from a woman in her 30s in good health. Written as DNA, the CDR3 is TGTGCCAGCAGCGCCGGGACAGGGGGAGGCGAGCAGTACTTC. It encodes CASSAGTGGGEQYF.